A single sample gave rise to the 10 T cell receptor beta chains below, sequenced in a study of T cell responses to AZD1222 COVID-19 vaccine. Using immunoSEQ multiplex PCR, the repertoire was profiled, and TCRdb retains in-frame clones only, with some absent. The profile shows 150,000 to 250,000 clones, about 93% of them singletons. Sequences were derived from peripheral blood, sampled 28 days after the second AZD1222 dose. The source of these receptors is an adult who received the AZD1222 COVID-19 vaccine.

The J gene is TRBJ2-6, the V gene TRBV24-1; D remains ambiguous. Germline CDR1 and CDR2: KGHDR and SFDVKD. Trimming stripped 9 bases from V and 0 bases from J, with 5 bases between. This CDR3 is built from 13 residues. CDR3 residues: CATGPSGANVLTF. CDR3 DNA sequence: TGTGCCACCGGGCCCTCTGGGGCCAACGTCCTGACTTTC.

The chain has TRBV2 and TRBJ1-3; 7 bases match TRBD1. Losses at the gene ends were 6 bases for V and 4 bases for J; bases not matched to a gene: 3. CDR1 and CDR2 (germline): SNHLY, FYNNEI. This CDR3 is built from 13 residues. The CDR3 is CASRQGTGNTIYF. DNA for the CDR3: TGTGCCAGCAGACAGGGGACCGGAAACACCATATATTTT.

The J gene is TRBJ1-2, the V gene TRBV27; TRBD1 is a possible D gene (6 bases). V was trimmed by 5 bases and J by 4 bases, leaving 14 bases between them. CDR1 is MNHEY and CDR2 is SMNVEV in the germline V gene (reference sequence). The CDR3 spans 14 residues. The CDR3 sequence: CASSPPGGFYGYTF. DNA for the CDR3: TGTGCCAGCAGTCCCCCGGGGGGCTTCTATGGCTACACCTTC.

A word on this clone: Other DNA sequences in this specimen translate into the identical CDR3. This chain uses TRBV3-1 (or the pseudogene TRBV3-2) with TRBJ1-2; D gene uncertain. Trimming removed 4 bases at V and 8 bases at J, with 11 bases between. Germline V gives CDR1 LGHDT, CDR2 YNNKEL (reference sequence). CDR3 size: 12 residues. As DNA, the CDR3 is TGTGCCAGCAGCCGCACGGGCGAAGGCTACACCTTC. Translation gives CASSRTGEGYTF.

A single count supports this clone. CDR3 bases: TGTGCCAGCAGTTTTGTGAGGGGGCGAGCTTTCTTT. Translating it yields CASSFVRGRAFF. The chain couples TRBV12-3 or TRBV12-4 to TRBJ1-1, with 7 nucleotides matching TRBD1. The junction had 5 bases not matched to a gene; V was cut back by 3 bases and J by 10 bases. The CDR3 loop spans 12 amino acids.

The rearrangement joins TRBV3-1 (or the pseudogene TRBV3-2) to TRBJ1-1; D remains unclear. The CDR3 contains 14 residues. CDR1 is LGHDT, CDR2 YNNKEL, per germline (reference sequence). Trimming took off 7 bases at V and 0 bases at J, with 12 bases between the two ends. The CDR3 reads CASNLRTMNTEAFF. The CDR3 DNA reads TGTGCCAGCAATCTGAGGACCATGAACACTGAAGCTTTCTTT.

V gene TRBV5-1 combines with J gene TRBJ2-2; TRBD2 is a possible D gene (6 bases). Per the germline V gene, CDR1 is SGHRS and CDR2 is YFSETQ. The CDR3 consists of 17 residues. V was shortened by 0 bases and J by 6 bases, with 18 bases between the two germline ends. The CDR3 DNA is TGCGCCAGCAGCTTGGGATCGGGAGCCCGGGAACCCGGGGAGCTGTTTTTT. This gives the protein CASSLGSGAREPGELFF.

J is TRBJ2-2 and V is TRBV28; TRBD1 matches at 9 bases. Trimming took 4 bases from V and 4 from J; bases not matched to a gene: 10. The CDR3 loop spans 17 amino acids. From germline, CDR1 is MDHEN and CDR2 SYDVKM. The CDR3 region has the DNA TGTGCCAGCAGTTCGACACCTTACAGGGGGCTCACCGGGGAGCTGTTTTTT. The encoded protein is CASSSTPYRGLTGELFF.

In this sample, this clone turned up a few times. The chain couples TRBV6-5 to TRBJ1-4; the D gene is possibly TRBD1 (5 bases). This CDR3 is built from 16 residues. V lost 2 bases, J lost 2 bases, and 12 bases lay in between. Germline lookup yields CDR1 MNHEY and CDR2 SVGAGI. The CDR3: CASSYDNPGTNEKLFF. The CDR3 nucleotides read TGTGCCAGCAGTTACGACAACCCAGGGACTAATGAAAAACTGTTTTTT.

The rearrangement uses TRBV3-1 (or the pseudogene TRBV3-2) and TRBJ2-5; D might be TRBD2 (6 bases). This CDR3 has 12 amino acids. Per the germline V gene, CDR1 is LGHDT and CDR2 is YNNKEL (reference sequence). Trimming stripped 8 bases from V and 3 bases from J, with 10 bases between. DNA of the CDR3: TGTGCCAGCCGGGACTGGAAAGAGACCCAGTACTTC. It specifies CASRDWKETQYF.